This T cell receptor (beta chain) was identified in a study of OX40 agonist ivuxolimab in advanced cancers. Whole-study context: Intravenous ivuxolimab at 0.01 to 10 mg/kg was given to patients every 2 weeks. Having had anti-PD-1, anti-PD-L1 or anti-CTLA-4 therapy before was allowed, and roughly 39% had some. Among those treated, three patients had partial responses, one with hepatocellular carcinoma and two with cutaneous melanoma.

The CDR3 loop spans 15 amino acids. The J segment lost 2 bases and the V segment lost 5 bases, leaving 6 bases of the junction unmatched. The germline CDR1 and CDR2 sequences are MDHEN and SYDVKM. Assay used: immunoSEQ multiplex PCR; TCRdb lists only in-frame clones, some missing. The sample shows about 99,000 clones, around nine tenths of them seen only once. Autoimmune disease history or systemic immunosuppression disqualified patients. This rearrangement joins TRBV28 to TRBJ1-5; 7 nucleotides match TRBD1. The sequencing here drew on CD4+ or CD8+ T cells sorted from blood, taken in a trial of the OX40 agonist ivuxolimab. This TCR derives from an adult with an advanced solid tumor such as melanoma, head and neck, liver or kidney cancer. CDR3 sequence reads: CASSGEGGGNQPQHF. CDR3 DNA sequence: TGTGCCAGCAGTGGAGAAGGGGGCGGCAATCAGCCCCAGCATTTT.